These 4 T cell receptor beta chains came from one sample sequenced in a study of PD-1 blockade in classical Hodgkin lymphoma. All patients experienced relapse after autologous stem cell transplantation, and brentuximab vedotin exposure was variable. Sequencing used immunoSEQ multiplex PCR; TCRdb keeps in-frame clones, though not all of them. The table has some 41,000 clones, around 86% seen once. The sample consisted of peripheral blood mononuclear cells (PBMCs), taken before the second cycle of nivolumab. The receptors come from a human donor with classical Hodgkin lymphoma.

This sequence joins TRBV18 and TRBJ2-2; 8 nucleotides line up with TRBD1. CDR3 size: 15 residues. Germline assignment: CDR1 KGHSH and CDR2 LQKENI. The ends lost 4 bases at V and 1 base at J; junction bases unmatched: 2. CDR3: CASSRQGLNTGELFF. Written as DNA, the CDR3 is TGTGCCAGCTCACGACAGGGGCTGAACACCGGGGAGCTGTTTTTT.

The chain has TRBV6-1 and TRBJ1-5, with 7 positions matching TRBD1. V lost 2 bases and J lost 4; bases outside the gene matches: 5. Germline loops: CDR1 MNHNS, CDR2 SASEGT. The CDR3 is 15 amino acids. The CDR3 spells CASSEQSGGNQPQHF. The CDR3 coding sequence is TGTGCCAGCAGTGAACAGTCAGGGGGAAATCAGCCCCAGCATTTT.

The chain's CDR3 is CASRGRADTQYF. The CDR3 DNA follows: TGTGCCAGCAGGGGACGAGCAGATACGCAGTATTTT. The gene calls are TRBV6-6 and TRBJ2-3, with D possibly called TRBD1 or TRBD2 (5 bases each). CDR3 length equals 12 residues. The germline CDR1 and CDR2 sequences are MNHNY and SVGAGI (reference sequence). V was shortened by 6 bases and J by 4 bases, with 8 bases between the two germline ends.

The chain is built from TRBV7-3 and TRBJ2-2, with D possibly matching TRBD1 (6 bases). The CDR3 is 14 residues long. V was clipped by 7 bases and J by 6 bases, with 15 bases between them. The germline gives CDR1 SGHTA, CDR2 FQGTGA. The CDR3 loop is CASTKTGVAGELFF. For the CDR3, the DNA is TGTGCCAGCACCAAGACAGGCGTTGCCGGGGAGCTGTTTTTT. Drawing the rest from reference TRBV7-3 and TRBJ2-2, the complete variable domain is GAGVSQTPSNKVTEKGKYVELRCDPISGHTALYWYRQSLGQGPEFLIYFQGTGAADDSGLPNDRFFAVRPEGSVSTLKIQRTERGDSAVYLCASTKTGVAGELFFGEGSRLTVL.